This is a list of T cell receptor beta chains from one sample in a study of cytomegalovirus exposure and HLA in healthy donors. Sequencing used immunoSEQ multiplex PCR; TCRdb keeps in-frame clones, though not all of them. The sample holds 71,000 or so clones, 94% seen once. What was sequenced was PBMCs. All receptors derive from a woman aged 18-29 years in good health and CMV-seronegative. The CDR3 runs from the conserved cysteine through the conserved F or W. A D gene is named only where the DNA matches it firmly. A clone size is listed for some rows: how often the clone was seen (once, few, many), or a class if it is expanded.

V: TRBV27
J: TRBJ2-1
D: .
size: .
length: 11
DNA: TGTGCCAGCAGTTTTCTCGGTATGCAGTTCTTC
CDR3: CASSFLGMQFF

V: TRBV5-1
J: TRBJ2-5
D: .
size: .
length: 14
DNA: TGCGCCAGCAGCACAACAGGGATACAAGAGACCCAGTACTTC
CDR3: CASSTTGIQETQYF

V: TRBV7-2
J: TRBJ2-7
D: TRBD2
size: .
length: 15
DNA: TGTGCCAGCAGCTTAGGGGGCGGGAGCTCCTACGAGCAGTACTTC
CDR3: CASSLGGGSSYEQYF

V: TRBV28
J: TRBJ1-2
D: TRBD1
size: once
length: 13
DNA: TGTGCCAGCAGTCCCTATACAGGGGCGAGCTACACCTTC
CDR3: CASSPYTGASYTF

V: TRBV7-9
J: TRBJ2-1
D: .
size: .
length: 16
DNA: TGTGCCAGCAGCCCTCCTTGGGGCCGAGGATACAATGAGCAGTTCTTC
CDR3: CASSPPWGRGYNEQFF

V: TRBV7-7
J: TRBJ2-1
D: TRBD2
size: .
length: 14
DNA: TGTGCCAGCAGCCGGGGGGATACCTACAATGAGCAGTTCTTC
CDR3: CASSRGDTYNEQFF

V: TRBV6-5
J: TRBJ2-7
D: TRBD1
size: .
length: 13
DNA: TGTGCCAGCAGGGGGACAGGGAACTACGAGCAGTACTTC
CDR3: CASRGTGNYEQYF

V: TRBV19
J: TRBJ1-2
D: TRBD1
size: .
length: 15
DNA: TGTGCCAGTACTCCATCGGGACAGGGGAACTATGGCTACACCTTC
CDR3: CASTPSGQGNYGYTF

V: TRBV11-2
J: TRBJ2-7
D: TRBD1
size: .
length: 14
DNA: TGTGCCAGCAGCATCCCGGGACAGGGGAACGAGCAGTACTTC
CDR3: CASSIPGQGNEQYF

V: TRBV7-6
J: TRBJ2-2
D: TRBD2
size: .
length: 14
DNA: TGTGCCAGCGGGGGGGGGAATCGCTACGAGGAGCTGTTTTTT
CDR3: CASGGGNRYEELFF

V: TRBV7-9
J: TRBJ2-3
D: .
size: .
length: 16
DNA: TGTGCCAGCAGCAGAACTAGCAACGGACGCACAGATACGCAGTATTTT
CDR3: CASSRTSNGRTDTQYF

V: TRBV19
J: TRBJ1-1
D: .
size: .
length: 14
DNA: TGTGCCAGTAGTTGGGCCTCACTGAACACTGAAGCTTTCTTT
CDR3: CASSWASLNTEAFF

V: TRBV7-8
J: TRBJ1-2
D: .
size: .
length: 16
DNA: TGTGCCAGCAGCCCTCACAGGGTAGTAGGAAACTATGGCTACACCTTC
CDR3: CASSPHRVVGNYGYTF

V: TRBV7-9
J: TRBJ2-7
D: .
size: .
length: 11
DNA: TGTGCCAGCAGCCCAGGCTACGAGCAGTACTTC
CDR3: CASSPGYEQYF

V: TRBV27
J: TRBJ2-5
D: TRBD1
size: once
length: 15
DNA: TGTGCCAGCAGTTTCGGACAGGGGGCCGGTGAGACCCAGTACTTC
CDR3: CASSFGQGAGETQYF

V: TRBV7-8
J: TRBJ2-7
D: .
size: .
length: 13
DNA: TGTGCCAGCAGCGCAGGAACAACCTACGAGCAGTACTTC
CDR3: CASSAGTTYEQYF

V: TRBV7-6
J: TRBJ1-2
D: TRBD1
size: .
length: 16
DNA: TGTGCCAGCAGCTTAGCAGGGGGCATATTCTCCGGGGGCTACACCTTC
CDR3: CASSLAGGIFSGGYTF

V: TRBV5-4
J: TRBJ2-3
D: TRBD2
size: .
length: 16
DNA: TGTGCCATGTCGGTTGGCGGGGGGTCTAGCACAGATACGCAGTATTTT
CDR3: CAMSVGGGSSTDTQYF

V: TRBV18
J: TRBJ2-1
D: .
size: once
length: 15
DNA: TGTGCCAGCTCACCAATGTTAGGACAATACAATGAGCAGTTCTTC
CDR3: CASSPMLGQYNEQFF

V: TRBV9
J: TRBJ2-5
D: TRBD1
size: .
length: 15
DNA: TGTGCCAGCAGCGTCGGGACAGGGGGTCAAGAGACCCAGTACTTC
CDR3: CASSVGTGGQETQYF